The T cell receptor beta chain under discussion was sequenced for a study of blood T cell repertoires in COVID-19. Study summary: Sites across the United States, Italy and Spain contributed samples from acute and convalescent COVID-19. In each case, the material was cDNA or gDNA derived from T cells, B-cell-depleted T cells, or PBMCs.

Sequenced by immunoSEQ multiplex PCR; TCRdb stores in-frame clones only, minus some. The sample includes over 60,000 clones, about 81% of them seen just once. Germline V gene lookup returns CDR1 MNHNS and CDR2 SASEGT. V lost 1 base, J lost 3 bases, and 16 bases lay in between. This CDR3 comprises 17 residues. This clone was observed a handful of times. The chain carries TRBV6-1 and TRBJ1-3; no clear D gene. This clonotype was sampled from a human donor in a cohort sampled during active COVID-19. Sequences were obtained from peripheral blood. CDR3 protein: CASSEDLSPRSGNTIYF. The DNA of the CDR3 is TGTGCCAGCAGTGAAGATTTAAGCCCACGGAGTGGAAACACCATATATTTT.